This entry is about one TCR beta chain. The antigen is undetermined. This record comes from a study of cytomegalovirus exposure and HLA in healthy donors. Findings and limits, study-wide: What a later analysis reportedly showed was that an Asian-associated ancestry cluster had fewer N-insertions than the roughly 700-donor mean. The majority of TCR sequences were rare, yet some public TCRs appeared in many donors.

PCR primers comprised 60 Vbeta and 13 Jbeta primers. TCRdb's table, derived via immunoSEQ multiplex PCR, lists solely in-frame clones and lacks some. This sample has 220,000 or so clones, with about 70% found just once. All donors participated as healthy donors of bone marrow. The CDR3 loop spans 15 amino acids. CDR1 is SEHNR, CDR2 FQNEAQ, per germline (reference sequence). V was clipped by 5 bases and J by 5 bases; unmatched bases: 10. This receptor was taken from a woman between 25 and 40 years old in good health and CMV-seronegative. Source material: PBMCs. The V gene is TRBV7-9, the J gene TRBJ2-7; 9 bases are a match to TRBD2. The CDR3 DNA reads as TGTGCCAGCAGCCCCGGGACTAGCAGACTAGACGAGCAGTACTTC. Encoded protein: CASSPGTSRLDEQYF.